The 25 T cell receptor beta chains presented below share a single source sample, sequenced in a study of PD-1 blockade in classical Hodgkin lymphoma. Time point meaning: cycle 4 day 1 (C4D1), after more than five weeks of nivolumab. Patients all relapsed after autologous stem cell transplantation, and there was variation in brentuximab vedotin exposure. TCRdb's copy holds only in-frame clones and misses some; the assay was immunoSEQ multiplex PCR. The sample has 50,000 or so clones, roughly 89% seen once; the top ten hold about 15%. Sequences were derived from peripheral blood mononuclear cells (PBMCs), sampled before the fourth cycle of nivolumab. All receptors come from a human donor with classical Hodgkin lymphoma.

This clone was detected a few times. The genes are TRBV9 and TRBJ1-6; TRBD1 matches at 9 bases. Per the germline V gene, CDR1 is SGDLS and CDR2 is YYNGEE. The J segment lost 6 bases and the V segment lost 3 bases, leaving 1 base of the junction unmatched. The CDR3 has 14 amino acids. CDR3 bases: TGTGCCAGCAGCGGGGGACAGGGTAATTCACCCCTCCACTTT. Its translation is CASSGGQGNSPLHF. Variable domain in full (rest from reference TRBV9 and TRBJ1-6): DSGVTQTPKHLITATGQRVTLRCSPRSGDLSVYWYQQSLDQGLQFLIQYYNGEERAKGNILERFSAQQFPDLHSELNLSSLELGDSALYFCASSGGQGNSPLHFGNGTRLTVT.

CDR3: CASSYIQEGEQYF. CDR3 DNA: TGTGCCAGCAGTTACATACAGGAAGGCGAGCAGTACTTC. V and J are TRBV6-6 and TRBJ2-7, with D tentatively TRBD1 (5 bases). The CDR3 spans 13 residues. V dropped 2 bases and J dropped 6 bases, with 11 bases sitting between them. The germline V gene has CDR1 MNHNY and CDR2 SVGAGI (reference sequence).

This rearrangement joins TRBV2 to TRBJ2-2; D may correspond to TRBD1 or TRBD2 (5 bases each). This CDR3 spans 13 amino acids. Germline V gene lookup returns CDR1 SNHLY and CDR2 FYNNEI. The ends were cut back, 5 bases at V and 5 bases at J, with 9 bases in the middle. The CDR3 bases are TGTGCCAGCAGTCCTTGGGGGACCGGGGAGCTGTTTTTT. The encoded protein is CASSPWGTGELFF.

The chain recombines TRBV29-1 with TRBJ2-3; TRBD1 aligns across 11 bases. Germline V gene data show CDR1 as SQVTM and CDR2 as ANQGSEA. This CDR3 comprises 12 residues. The V and J ends lost 6 bases and 5 bases, in that order; junction bases with no gene match: 1. CDR3 protein: CSVGQGGDTQYF. CDR3 nucleotide sequence: TGCAGCGTGGGACAGGGGGGAGATACGCAGTATTTT.

The chain couples TRBV11-3 to TRBJ2-6, with D tentatively TRBD2 (5 bases). The CDR3 length is 15 residues. Germline loops: CDR1 SGHNT, CDR2 YENEEA. Between the trimmed V and J ends, which lost 3 bases and 2 bases, there was a span of 8 bases. The CDR3 DNA follows: TGTGCCAGCAGCTTCCTCGGGGCTGGGGCCAACGTCCTGACTTTC. It is translated as CASSFLGAGANVLTF.

V usage is TRBV11-2 and J usage is TRBJ2-7; perhaps TRBD1 as D (8 bases). Germline-derived CDR1 and CDR2 are SGHAT and FQNNGV. Deletions cut 0 bases from V and 5 bases from J, with 17 bases between. This CDR3 comprises 16 residues. CDR3 nucleotides: TGTGCCAGCAGCTTAGATGGACAGGGTAGCGGGCACGAGCAGTACTTC. This encodes CASSLDGQGSGHEQYF.

V and J are TRBV28 and TRBJ1-2; TRBD1 agrees at 9 bases. The length of the CDR3 is 16 residues. Germline trimming cut 5 bases from V and 8 bases from J; bases unmatched to any gene: 15. The germline CDR1 and CDR2 sequences are MDHEN and SYDVKM. The CDR3 DNA reads as TGTGCCAGCAGTCGCGGACAGGGGTCATTCCGGGGGGGCTACACCTTC. Translation gives CASSRGQGSFRGGYTF.

This rearrangement joins TRBV5-1 to TRBJ2-5, with 13 bases lining up with TRBD2. The CDR3 is made up of 17 amino acids. V was clipped by 3 bases and J by 2 bases; unmatched bases: 7. The germline CDR1 and CDR2 sequences are SGHRS and YFSETQ. The CDR3 region is CASSSPGLAGLQETQYF. The CDR3 coding sequence is TGCGCCAGCAGCTCCCCGGGACTAGCGGGGCTACAAGAGACCCAGTACTTC.

J is TRBJ2-7 and V is TRBV28; 15 bases map to TRBD2. This CDR3 has 17 amino acids. Germline CDR1 is MDHEN and CDR2 is SYDVKM. V shed 7 bases and J 6 bases; nucleotides not matched to a gene: 13. The CDR3 protein is CASTELGTSGRLAEQYF. As DNA, the CDR3 is TGTGCCAGCACCGAGCTCGGGACTAGCGGGAGGCTTGCCGAGCAGTACTTC.

The chain carries TRBV18 and TRBJ1-2; no clear D. Trimming took 3 bases from V and 2 from J, leaving 7 bases between them. The CDR3 extends over 13 amino acids. Per germline, CDR1 KGHSH and CDR2 LQKENI. CDR3 nucleotide sequence: TGTGCCAGCTCACCGGAGGAGAACTATGGCTACACCTTC. Protein: CASSPEENYGYTF. The variable domain in full, with the rest retrieved from reference TRBV18 and TRBJ1-2, is NAGVMQNPRHLVRRRGQEARLRCSPMKGHSHVYWYRQLPEEGLKFMVYLQKENIIDESGMPKERFSAEFPKEGPSILRIQQVVRGDSAAYFCASSPEENYGYTFGSGTRLTVV.

CDR3 sequence reads: CASSRGGLANYGYTF. The DNA of the CDR3 is TGTGCCAGCAGCAGGGGTGGGTTAGCTAACTATGGCTACACCTTC. The chain has TRBV7-9 and TRBJ1-2, with D possibly TRBD1 on 5 matching bases. Trimming removed 5 bases from V and 0 bases from J, with 13 bases in between. The CDR3 totals 15 residues. The V gene's germline CDR1 is SEHNR and CDR2 FQNEAQ (reference sequence).

The chain uses TRBV7-8 and TRBJ1-2, with a possible D match to TRBD1 (6 bases). Looked up from germline, CDR1 is SGHVS and CDR2 is FQNEAQ. The CDR3 has 13 amino acids. Trimming took 4 bases from V and 3 from J, leaving 9 bases between them. The chain's CDR3 is CASSSGVHYGYTF. The CDR3 nucleotides are TGTGCCAGCAGCTCAGGGGTTCACTATGGCTACACCTTC.

The rearrangement joins TRBV19 to TRBJ2-1; 8 positions agree with TRBD2. Trimming cost V 2 bases and J 8 bases; bases outside gene matches: 8. The CDR3 runs to 15 residues. CDR1 and CDR2 (germline): LNHDA, SQIVND (reference sequence). The CDR3 DNA reads as TGTGCCAGTAGTATAACCTACGGACTAGCTTATGAGCAGTTCTTC. Encoded protein: CASSITYGLAYEQFF.

This chain links TRBV5-1 with TRBJ2-1; the D call may be TRBD1 or TRBD2 (5 bases each). V was pared by 0 bases and J by 4 bases, with 17 bases between. Germline-derived CDR1 and CDR2 are SGHRS and YFSETQ. The CDR3 totals 17 residues. CDR3 sequence: CASSLGKDRGPYNEQFF. The CDR3 coding sequence is TGCGCCAGCAGCTTGGGCAAGGATAGGGGACCTTACAATGAGCAGTTCTTC.

This CDR3 reads CASSPFSGGSRGELFF. DNA of the CDR3: TGTGCCAGCAGCCCTTTTAGTGGCGGGAGTCGGGGGGAGCTGTTTTTT. The J gene is TRBJ2-2, the V gene TRBV11-3; 7 nucleotides line up with TRBD2. The length of the CDR3 is 16 residues. Germline V gene sequence: CDR1 SGHNT, CDR2 YENEEA. With V trimmed by 5 bases and J by 8 bases, 14 bases remained unmatched.

Note on this clone: One end of the junction varies from germline; a read error may be responsible. This chain connects TRBV4-1 to TRBJ1-4; the D is unclear. Looked up from germline, CDR1 is MGHRA and CDR2 is YSYEKL. The CDR3 totals 13 residues. CDR3 in amino acids: CASSQDERPPEVF. The CDR3 DNA follows: TGCGCCAGCAGCCAAGATGAACGGCCCCCCGAGGTTTTT.

This clone has just one count. As DNA, the CDR3 is TGTGCCAGCAGTGTGGGGGGGGAAACTGAAGCTTTCTTT. Encoded protein: CASSVGGETEAFF. V is TRBV2 and J is TRBJ1-1, with D possibly being TRBD1 (5 bases). This CDR3 has 13 residues. Germline CDR1 SNHLY, CDR2 FYNNEI. Trimming removed 4 bases from V and 5 bases from J, with 11 bases in between.

This chain joins TRBV13 and TRBJ2-1, with D possibly being TRBD1 (6 bases). V was shortened by 5 bases and J by 6 bases, with 14 bases between the two germline ends. The CDR3 is 14 residues long. CDR1 is PRHDT and CDR2 is FYEKMQ in the germline V gene (reference sequence). Here the CDR3 reads CASSIFIGGNEQFF. CDR3 in DNA: TGTGCCAGCAGCATATTTATAGGGGGCAATGAGCAGTTCTTC.

The chain uses TRBV5-1 and TRBJ2-7; no definite D call. The CDR3 sequence is 12 residues long. Trimming pared 0 bases from V and 2 bases from J, leaving 3 bases between. CDR1 is SGHRS, CDR2 YFSETQ, per germline. The CDR3 reads CASSLVAYEQYF. Here the CDR3 DNA reads TGCGCCAGCAGCTTGGTGGCCTACGAGCAGTACTTC.

This clone was recorded once. J is TRBJ2-7 and V is TRBV27, with TRBD2 matching over 7 bases. After removal of 4 bases from V and 1 base from J, the junction contained 7 bases not matched to a gene. The germline V gene encodes CDR1 MNHEY and CDR2 SMNVEV (reference sequence). This CDR3 comprises 15 residues. The CDR3, as DNA: TGTGCCAGCAGTTGGGGAGCGGGAACTTCCTACGAGCAGTACTTC. This gives the protein CASSWGAGTSYEQYF.

This chain joins TRBV6-5 and TRBJ2-7, with D unclear. This CDR3 spans 15 amino acids. Germline V lookup: CDR1 MNHEY, CDR2 SVGAGI. V was pared by 0 bases and J by 7 bases, with 16 bases between. The CDR3 coding sequence is TGTGCCAGCAGTTACTCTTTAACACCATTAAGGGAGCAGTACTTC. It specifies CASSYSLTPLREQYF.

This chain links TRBV5-6 with TRBJ1-4, with 8 bases lining up with TRBD1. Trimming took 4 bases from V and 5 from J; bases not matched to a gene: 10. The germline V gene has CDR1 SGHDT and CDR2 YYEEEE. The CDR3 is 16 amino acids. CDR3 in amino acids: CASSQNWDRQNEKLFF. The DNA for the CDR3 is TGTGCCAGCAGCCAGAACTGGGACAGGCAAAATGAAAAACTGTTTTTT.

The genes are TRBV19 and TRBJ1-5; 8 positions agree with TRBD1. The CDR3 is 14 amino acids. Germline trimming cut 6 bases from V and 7 bases from J; bases unmatched to any gene: 8. Germline V gene sequence: CDR1 LNHDA, CDR2 SQIVND (reference sequence). Here the CDR3 reads CASRPTGVGQPQHF. In nucleotides, the CDR3 is TGTGCCAGTAGACCGACAGGGGTGGGACAGCCCCAGCATTTT.

This chain joins TRBV2 and TRBJ2-7; 7 bases are shared with TRBD1. The CDR3 extends over 13 amino acids. After removal of 6 bases from V and 7 bases from J, the junction contained 9 bases not matched to a gene. The germline CDR1 and CDR2 sequences are SNHLY and FYNNEI. The chain's CDR3 is CASSRDSSLEQYF. CDR3 coding DNA: TGTGCCAGCAGCCGGGACAGCTCTCTGGAGCAGTACTTC.

The chain links TRBV27 to TRBJ1-5, with 9 bases matching TRBD1. From germline, CDR1 is MNHEY and CDR2 SMNVEV (reference sequence). With 4 bases clipped from V and 1 base from J, the junction kept 11 bases outside the gene matches. There are 18 residues in the CDR3. As DNA, the CDR3 is TGTGCCAGCAGTTCAACAGGGGGCGCGGGGAAAAGCAATCAGCCCCAGCATTTT. It specifies CASSSTGGAGKSNQPQHF.